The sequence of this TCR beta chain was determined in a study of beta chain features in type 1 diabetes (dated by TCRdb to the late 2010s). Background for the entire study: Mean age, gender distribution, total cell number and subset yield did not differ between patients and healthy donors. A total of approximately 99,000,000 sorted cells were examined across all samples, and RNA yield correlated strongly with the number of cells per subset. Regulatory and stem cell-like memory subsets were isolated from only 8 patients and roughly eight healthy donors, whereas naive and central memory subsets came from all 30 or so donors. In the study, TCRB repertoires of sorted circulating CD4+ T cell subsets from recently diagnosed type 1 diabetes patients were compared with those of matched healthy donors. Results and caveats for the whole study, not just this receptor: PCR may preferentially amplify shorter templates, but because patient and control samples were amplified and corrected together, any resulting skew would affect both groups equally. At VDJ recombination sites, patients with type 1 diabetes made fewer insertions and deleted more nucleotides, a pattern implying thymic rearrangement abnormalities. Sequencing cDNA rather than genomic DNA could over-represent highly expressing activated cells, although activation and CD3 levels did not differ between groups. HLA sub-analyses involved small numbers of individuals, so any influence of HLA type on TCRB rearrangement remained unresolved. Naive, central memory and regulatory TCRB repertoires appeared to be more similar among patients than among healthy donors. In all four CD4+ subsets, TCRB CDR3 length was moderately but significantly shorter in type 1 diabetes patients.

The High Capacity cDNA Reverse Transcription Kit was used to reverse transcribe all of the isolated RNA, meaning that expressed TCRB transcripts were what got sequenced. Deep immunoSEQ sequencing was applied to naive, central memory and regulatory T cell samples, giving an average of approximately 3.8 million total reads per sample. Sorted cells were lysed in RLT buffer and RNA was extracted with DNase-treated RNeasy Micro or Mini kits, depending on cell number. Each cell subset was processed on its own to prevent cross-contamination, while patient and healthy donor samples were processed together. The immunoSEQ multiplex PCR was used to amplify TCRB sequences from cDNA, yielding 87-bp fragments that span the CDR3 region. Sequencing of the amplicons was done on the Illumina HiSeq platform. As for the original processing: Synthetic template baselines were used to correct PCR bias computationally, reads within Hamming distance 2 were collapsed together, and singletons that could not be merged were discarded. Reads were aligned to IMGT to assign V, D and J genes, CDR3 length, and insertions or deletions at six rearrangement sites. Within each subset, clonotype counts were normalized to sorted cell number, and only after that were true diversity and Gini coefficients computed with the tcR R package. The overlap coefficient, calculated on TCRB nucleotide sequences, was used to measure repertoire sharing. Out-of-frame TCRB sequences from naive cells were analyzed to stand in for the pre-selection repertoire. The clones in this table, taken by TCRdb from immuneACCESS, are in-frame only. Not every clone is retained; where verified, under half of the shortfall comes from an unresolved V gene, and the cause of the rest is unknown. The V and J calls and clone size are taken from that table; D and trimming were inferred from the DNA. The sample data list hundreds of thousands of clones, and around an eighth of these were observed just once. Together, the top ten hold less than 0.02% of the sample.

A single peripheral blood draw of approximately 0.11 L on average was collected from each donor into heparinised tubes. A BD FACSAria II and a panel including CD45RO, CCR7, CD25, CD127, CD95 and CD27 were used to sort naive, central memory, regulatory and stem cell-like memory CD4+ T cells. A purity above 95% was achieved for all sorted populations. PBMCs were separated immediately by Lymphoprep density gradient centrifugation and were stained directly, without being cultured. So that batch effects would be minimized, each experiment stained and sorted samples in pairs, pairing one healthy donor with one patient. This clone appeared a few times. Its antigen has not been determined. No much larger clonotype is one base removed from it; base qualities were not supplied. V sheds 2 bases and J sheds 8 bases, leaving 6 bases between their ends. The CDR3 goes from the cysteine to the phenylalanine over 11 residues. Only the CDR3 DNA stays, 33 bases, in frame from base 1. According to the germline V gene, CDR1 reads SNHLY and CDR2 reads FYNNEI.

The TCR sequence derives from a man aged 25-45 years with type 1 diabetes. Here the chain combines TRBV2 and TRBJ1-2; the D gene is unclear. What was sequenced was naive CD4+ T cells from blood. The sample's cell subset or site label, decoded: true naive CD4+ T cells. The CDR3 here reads CASSELEGYTF. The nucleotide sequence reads TGTGCCAGCAGTGAACTTGAGGGCTACACCTTC.